The clone carrying this TCR beta chain was detected only a few times. The antigen is not known. Sequencing was at deep level. The genomic DNA of each subset was split evenly across several immunoSEQ plates. The repertoire was sequenced with immunoSEQ multiplex PCR; TCRdb's copy has only in-frame clones and lacks some. The sample includes about 2,500,000 clones, over 85% of them seen just once. The sample comes from a study of shared clonotypes between healthy human individuals. Overall study findings and caveats: Generally, naive subsets (rather than memory subsets) showed larger estimated richness.

Losses at the gene ends were 2 bases for V and 6 bases for J; bases not matched to a gene: 5. This CDR3 spans 15 amino acids. Germline V gene sequence: CDR1 SGHDN, CDR2 FVKESK. The genes are TRBV14 and TRBJ2-2, with 8 nucleotides matching TRBD1. The source is a man aged 18-30 years in good health. Sequenced sample: naive CD4+ T cells sorted from blood. Noted subset: CD45RA+ positively selected. In DNA, the CDR3 is TGTGCCAGCAGCCAACTGACAGGGGTCGCCGGGGAGCTGTTTTTT. Its protein is CASSQLTGVAGELFF.